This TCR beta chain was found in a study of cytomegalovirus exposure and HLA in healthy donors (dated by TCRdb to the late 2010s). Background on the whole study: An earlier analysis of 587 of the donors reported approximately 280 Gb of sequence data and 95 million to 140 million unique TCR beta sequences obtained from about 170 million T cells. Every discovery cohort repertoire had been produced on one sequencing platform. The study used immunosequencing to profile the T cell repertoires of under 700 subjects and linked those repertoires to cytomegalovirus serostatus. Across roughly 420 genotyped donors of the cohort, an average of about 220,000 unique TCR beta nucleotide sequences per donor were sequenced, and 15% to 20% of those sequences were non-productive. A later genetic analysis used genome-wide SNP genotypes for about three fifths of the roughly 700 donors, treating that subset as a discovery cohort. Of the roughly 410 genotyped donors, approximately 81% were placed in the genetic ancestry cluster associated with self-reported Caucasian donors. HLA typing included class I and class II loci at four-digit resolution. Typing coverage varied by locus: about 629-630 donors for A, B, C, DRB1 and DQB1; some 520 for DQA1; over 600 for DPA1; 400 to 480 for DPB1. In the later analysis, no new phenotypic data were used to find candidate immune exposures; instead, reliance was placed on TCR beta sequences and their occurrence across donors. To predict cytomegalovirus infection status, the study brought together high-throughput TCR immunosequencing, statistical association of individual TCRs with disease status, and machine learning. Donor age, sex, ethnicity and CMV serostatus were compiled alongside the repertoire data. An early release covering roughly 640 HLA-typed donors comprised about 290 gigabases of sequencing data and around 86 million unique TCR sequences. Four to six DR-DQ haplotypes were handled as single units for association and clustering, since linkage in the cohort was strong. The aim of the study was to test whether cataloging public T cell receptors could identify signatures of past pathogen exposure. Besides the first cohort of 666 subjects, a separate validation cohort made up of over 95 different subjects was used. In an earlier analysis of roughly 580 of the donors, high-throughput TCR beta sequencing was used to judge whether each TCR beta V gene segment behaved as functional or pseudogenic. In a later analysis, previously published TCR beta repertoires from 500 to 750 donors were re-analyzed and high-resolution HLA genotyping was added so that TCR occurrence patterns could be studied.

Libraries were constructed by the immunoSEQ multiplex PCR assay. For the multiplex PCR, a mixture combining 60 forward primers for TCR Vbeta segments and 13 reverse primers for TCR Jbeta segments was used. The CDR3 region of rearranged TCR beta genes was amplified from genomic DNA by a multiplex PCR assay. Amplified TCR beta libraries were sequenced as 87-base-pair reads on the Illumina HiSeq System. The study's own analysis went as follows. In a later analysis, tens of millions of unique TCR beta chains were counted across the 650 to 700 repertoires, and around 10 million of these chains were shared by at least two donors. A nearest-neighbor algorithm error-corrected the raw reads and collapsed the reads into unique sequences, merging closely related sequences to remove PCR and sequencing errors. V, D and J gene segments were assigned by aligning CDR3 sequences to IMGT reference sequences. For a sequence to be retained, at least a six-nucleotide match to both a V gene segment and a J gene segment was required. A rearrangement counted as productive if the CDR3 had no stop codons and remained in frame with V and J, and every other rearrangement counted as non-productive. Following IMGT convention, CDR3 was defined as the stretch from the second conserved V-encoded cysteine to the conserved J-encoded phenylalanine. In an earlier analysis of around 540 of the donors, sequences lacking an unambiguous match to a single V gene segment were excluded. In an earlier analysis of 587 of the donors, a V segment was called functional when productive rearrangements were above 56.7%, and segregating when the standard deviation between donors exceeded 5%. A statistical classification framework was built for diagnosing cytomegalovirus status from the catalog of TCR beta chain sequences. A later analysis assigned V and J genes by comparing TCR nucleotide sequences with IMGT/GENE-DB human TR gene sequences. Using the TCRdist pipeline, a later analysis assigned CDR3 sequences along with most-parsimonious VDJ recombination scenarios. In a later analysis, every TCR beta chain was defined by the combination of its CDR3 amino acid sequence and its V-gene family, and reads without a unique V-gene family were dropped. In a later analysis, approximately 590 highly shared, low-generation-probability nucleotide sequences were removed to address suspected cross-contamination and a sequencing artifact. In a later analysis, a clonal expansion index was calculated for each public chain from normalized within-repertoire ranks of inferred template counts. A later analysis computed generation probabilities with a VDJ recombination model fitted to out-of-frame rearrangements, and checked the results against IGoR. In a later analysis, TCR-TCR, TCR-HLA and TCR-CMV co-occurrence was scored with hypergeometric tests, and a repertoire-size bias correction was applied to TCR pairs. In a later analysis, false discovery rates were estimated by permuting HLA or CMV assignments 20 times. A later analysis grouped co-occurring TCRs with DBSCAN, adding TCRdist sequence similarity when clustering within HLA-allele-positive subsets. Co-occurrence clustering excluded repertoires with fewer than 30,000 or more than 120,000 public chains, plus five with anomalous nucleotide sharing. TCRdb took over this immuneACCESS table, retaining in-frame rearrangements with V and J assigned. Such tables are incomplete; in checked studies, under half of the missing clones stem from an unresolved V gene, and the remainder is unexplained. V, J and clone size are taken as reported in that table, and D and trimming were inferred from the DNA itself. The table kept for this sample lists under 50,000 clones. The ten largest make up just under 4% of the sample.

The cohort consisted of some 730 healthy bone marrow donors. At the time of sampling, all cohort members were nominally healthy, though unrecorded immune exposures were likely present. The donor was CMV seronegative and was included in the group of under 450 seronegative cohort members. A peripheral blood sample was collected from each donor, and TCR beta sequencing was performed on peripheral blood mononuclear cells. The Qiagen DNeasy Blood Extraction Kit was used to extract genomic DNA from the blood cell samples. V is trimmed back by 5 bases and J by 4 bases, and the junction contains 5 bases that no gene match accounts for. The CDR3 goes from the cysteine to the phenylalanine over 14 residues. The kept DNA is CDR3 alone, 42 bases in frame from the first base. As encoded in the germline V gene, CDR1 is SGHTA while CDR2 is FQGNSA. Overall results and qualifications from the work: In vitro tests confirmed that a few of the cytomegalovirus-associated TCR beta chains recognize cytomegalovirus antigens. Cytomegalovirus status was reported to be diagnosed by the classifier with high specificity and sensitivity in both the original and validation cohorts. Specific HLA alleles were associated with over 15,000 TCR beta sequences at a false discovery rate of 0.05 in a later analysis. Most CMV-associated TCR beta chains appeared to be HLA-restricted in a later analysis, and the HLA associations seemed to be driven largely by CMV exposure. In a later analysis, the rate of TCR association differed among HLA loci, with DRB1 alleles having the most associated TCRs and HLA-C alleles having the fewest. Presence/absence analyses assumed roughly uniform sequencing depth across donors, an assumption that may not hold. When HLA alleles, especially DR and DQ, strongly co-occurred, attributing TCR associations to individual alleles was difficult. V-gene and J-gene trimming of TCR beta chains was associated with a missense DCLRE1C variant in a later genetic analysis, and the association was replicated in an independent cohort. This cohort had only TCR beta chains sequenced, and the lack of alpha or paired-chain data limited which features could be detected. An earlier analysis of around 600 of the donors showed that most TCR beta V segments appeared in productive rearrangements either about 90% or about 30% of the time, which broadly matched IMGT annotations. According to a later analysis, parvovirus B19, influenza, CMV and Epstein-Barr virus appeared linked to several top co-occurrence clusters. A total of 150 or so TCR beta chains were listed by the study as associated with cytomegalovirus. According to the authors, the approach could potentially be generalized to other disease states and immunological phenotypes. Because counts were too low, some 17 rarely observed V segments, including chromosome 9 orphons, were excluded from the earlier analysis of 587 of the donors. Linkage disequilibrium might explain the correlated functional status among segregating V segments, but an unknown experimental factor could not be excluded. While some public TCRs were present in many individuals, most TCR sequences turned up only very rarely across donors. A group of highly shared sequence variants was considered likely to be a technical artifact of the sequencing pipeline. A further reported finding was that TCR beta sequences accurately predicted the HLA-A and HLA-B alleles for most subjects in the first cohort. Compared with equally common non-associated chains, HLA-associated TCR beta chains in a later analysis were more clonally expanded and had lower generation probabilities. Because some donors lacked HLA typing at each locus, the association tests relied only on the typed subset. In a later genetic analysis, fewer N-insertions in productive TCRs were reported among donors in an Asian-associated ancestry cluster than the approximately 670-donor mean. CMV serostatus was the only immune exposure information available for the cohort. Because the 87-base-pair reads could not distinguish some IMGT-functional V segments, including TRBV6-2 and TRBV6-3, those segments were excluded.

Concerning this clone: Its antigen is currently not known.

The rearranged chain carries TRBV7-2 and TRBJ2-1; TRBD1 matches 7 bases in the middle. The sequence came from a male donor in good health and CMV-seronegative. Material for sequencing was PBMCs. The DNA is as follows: TGTGCCAGCAGCCACACAGGGGCGTACAATGAGCAGTTCTTC. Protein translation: CASSHTGAYNEQFF.